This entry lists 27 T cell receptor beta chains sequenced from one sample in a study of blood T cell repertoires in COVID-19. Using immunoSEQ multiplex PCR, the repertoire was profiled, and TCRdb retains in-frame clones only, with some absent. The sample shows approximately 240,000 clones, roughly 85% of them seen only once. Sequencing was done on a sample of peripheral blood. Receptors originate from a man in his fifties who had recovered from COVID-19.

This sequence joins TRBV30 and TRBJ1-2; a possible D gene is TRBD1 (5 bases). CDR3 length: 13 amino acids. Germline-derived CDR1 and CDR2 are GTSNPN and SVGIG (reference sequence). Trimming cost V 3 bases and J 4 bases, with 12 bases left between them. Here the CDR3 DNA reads TGTGCCTGGAGCTCGACAGCACGCTATGGCTACACCTTC. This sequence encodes CAWSSTARYGYTF.

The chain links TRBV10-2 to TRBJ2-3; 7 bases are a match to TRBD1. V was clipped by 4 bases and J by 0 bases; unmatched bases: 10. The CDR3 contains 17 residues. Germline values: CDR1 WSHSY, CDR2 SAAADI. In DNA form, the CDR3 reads TGCGCCAGCAGTGGACAGGGAAAAGATACTAGCACAGATACGCAGTATTTT. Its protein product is CASSGQGKDTSTDTQYF.

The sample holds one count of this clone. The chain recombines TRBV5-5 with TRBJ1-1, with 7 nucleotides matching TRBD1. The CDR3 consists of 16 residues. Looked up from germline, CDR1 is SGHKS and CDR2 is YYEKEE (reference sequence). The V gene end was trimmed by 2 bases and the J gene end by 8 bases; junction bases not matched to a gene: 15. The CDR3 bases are TGTGCCAGCAGCTTCGGTACGGCTAGACAGGGCACAGAAGCTTTCTTT. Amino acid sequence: CASSFGTARQGTEAFF.

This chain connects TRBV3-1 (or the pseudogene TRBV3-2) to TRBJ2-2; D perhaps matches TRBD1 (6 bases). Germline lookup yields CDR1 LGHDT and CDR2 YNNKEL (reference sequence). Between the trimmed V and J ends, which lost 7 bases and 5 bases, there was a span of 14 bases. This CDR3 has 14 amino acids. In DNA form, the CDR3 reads TGTGCCAGCAAGATGGACAGCCTTACCGGGGAGCTGTTTTTT. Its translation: CASKMDSLTGELFF.

This CDR3 is CASSGQGAHNEQFF. Here the CDR3 DNA reads TGTGCCAGCAGCGGACAGGGGGCGCACAATGAGCAGTTCTTC. The chain carries TRBV6-6 and TRBJ2-1; 11 bases agree with TRBD1. Germline V CDR1 and CDR2: MNHNY, SVGAGI (reference sequence). J was trimmed by 5 bases and V by 6 bases; bases with no gene match: 3. The CDR3 loop spans 14 amino acids.

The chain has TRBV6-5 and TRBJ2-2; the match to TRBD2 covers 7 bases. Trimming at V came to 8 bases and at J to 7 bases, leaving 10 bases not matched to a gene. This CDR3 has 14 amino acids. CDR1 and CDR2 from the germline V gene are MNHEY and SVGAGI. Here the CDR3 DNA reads TGTGCCAGCCGAGTCCGGCGGGAGAACGGGGAGCTGTTTTTT. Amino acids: CASRVRRENGELFF.

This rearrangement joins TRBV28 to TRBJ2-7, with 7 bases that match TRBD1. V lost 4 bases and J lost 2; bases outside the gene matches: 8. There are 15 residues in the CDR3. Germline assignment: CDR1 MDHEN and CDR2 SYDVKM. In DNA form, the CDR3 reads TGTGCCAGCAGTTCCCCTGGACAGGTAGCCTACGAGCAGTACTTC. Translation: CASSSPGQVAYEQYF. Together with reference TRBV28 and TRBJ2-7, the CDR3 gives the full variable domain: DVKVTQSSRYLVKRTGEKVFLECVQDMDHENMFWYRQDPGLGLRLIYFSYDVKMKEKGDIPEGYSVSREKKERFSLILESASTNQTSMYLCASSSPGQVAYEQYFGPGTRLTVT.

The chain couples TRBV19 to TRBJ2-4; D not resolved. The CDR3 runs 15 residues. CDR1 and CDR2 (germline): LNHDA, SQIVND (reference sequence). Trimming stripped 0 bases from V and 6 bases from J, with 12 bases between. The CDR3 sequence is CASSIEMIPGNIQYF. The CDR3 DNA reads TGTGCCAGTAGTATAGAGATGATCCCCGGAAACATTCAGTACTTC.

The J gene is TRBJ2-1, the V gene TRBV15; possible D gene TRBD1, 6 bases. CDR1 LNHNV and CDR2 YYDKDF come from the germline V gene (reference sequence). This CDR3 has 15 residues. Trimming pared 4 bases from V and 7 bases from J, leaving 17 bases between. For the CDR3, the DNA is TGTGCCACCAGCAAGGGCCAGGGGTTTGGGAATGAGCAGTTCTTC. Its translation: CATSKGQGFGNEQFF.

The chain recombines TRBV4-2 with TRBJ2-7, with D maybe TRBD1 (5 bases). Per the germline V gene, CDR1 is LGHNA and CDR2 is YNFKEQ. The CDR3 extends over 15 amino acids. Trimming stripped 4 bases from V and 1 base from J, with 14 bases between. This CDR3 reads CASSLTAGNSYEQYF. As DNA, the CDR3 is TGTGCCAGCAGCCTTACGGCAGGGAATTCCTACGAGCAGTACTTC.

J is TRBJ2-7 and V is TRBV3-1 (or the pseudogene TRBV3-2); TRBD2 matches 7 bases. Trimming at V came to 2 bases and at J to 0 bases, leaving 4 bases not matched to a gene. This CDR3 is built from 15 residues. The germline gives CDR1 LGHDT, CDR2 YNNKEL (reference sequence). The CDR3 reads CASSQLGGSSYEQYF. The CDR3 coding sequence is TGTGCCAGCAGCCAACTCGGGGGGAGCTCCTACGAGCAGTACTTC.

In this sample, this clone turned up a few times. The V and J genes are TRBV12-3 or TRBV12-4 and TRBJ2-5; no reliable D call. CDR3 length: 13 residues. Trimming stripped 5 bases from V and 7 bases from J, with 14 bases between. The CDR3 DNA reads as TGTGCCAGCAGTATAACCCGGTCGGGGACCCAGTACTTC. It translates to CASSITRSGTQYF.

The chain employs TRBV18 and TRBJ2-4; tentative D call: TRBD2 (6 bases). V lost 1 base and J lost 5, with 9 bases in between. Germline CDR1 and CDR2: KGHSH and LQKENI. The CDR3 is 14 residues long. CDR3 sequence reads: CASSPRGGENIQYF. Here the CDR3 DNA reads TGTGCCAGCTCACCACGCGGAGGGGAAAACATTCAGTACTTC.

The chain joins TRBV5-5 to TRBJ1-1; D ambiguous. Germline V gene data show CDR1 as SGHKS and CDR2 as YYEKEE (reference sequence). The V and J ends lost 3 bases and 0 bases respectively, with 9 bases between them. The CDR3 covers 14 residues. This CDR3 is CASSSQRMNTEAFF. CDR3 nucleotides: TGTGCCAGCAGCTCTCAGAGGATGAACACTGAAGCTTTCTTT.

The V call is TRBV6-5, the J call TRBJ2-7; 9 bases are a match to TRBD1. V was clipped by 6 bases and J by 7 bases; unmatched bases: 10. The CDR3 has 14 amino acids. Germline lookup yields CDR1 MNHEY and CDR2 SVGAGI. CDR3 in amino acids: CASRRPVTGGEQYF. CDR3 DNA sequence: TGTGCCAGCAGGCGCCCCGTGACAGGGGGTGAGCAGTACTTC.

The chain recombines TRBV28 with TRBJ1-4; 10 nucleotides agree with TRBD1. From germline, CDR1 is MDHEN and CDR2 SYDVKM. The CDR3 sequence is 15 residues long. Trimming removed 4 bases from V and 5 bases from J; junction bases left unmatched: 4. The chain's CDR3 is CASSSSGQGNEKLFF. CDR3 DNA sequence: TGTGCCAGCAGTTCGTCGGGACAGGGGAATGAAAAACTGTTTTTT.

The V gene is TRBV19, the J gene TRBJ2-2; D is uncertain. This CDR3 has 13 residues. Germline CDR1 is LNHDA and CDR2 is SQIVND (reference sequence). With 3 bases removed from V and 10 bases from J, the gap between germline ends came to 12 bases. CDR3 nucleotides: TGTGCCAGTAGTATCACATCCCAGGCGGAGCTGTTTTTT. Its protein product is CASSITSQAELFF. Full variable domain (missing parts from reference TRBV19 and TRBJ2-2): DGGITQSPKYLFRKEGQNVTLSCEQNLNHDAMYWYRQDPGQGLRLIYYSQIVNDFQKGDIAEGYSVSREKKESFPLTVTSAQKNPTAFYLCASSITSQAELFFGEGSRLTVL.

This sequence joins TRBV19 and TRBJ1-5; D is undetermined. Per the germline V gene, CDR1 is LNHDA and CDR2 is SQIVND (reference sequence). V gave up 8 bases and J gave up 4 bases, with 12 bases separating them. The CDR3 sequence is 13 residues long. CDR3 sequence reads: CASSLQRNQPQHF. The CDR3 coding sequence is TGTGCCAGTTCCCTCCAGCGGAATCAGCCCCAGCATTTT.

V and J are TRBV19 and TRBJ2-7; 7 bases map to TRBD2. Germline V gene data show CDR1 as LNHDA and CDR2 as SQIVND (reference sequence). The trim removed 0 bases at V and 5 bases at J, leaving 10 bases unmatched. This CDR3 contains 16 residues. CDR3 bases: TGTGCCAGTAGTATAGATCATGGGGGAGGGAGAGACGAGCAGTACTTC. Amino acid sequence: CASSIDHGGGRDEQYF. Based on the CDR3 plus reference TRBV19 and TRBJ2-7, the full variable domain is DGGITQSPKYLFRKEGQNVTLSCEQNLNHDAMYWYRQDPGQGLRLIYYSQIVNDFQKGDIAEGYSVSREKKESFPLTVTSAQKNPTAFYLCASSIDHGGGRDEQYFGPGTRLTVT.

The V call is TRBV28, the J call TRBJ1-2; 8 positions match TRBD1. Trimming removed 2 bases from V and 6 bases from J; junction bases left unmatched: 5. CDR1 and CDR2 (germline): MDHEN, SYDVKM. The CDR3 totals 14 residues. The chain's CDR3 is CASSLPDRVDGYTF. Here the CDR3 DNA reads TGTGCCAGCAGTTTACCGGACAGGGTGGATGGCTACACCTTC.

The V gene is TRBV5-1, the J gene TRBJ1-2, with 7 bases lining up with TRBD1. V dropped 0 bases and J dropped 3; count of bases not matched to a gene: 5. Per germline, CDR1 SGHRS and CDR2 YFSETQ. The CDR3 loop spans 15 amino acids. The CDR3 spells CASSLEDRVYYGYTF. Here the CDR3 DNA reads TGCGCCAGCAGCTTGGAAGACAGGGTCTACTATGGCTACACCTTC.

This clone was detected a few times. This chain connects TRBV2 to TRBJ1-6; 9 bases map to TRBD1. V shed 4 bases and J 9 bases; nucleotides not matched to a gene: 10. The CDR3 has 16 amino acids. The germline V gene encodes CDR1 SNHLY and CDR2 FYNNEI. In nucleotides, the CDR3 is TGTGCCAGCAGTGGTTGGGGACAGGGTAAAAGTTCACCCCTCCACTTT. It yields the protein CASSGWGQGKSSPLHF.

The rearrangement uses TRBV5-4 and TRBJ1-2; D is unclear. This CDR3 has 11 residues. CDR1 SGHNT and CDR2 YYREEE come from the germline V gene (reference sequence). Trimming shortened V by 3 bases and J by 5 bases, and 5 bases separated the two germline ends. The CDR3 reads CASSSRYGYTF. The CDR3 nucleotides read TGTGCCAGCAGCTCGAGATATGGCTACACCTTC.

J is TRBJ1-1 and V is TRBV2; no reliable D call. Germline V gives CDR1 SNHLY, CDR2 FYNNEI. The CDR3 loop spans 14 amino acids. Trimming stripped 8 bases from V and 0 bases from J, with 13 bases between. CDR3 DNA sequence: TGTGCCAGCGTGTATGAACCTATGAACACTGAAGCTTTCTTT. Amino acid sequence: CASVYEPMNTEAFF.

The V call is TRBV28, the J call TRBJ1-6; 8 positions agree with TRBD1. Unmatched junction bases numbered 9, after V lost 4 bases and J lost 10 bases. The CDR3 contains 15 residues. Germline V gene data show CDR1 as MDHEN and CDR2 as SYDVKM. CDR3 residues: CASSWQGAKESPLHF. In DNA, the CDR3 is TGTGCCAGCAGTTGGCAGGGGGCGAAGGAGTCACCCCTCCACTTT.

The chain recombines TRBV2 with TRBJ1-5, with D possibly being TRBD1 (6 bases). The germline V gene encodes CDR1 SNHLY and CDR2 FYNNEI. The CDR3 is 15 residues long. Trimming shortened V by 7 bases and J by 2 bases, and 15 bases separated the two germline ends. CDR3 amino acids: CASNKQGRGNQPQHF. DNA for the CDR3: TGTGCCAGCAATAAACAGGGCCGGGGCAATCAGCCCCAGCATTTT.

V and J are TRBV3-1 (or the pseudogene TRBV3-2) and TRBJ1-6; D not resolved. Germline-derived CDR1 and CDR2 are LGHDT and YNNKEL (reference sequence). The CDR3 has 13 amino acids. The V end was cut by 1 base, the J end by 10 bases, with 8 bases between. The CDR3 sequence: CASSQVSRSPLHF. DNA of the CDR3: TGTGCCAGCAGCCAAGTCTCTCGGTCACCCCTCCACTTT.